This TCR beta chain comes out of a study of blood T cell repertoires in COVID-19. The method was immunoSEQ multiplex PCR; TCRdb's version includes in-frame clones alone and lacks a portion of them. The sample lists 150,000 to 200,000 clones, approximately 89% occurring once. The trim removed 1 base at V and 0 bases at J, leaving 5 bases unmatched. The CDR3 is made up of 18 amino acids. Germline CDR1 is SGHDN and CDR2 is FVKESK. This TCR derives from a woman between 40 and 55 years old with acute COVID-19. The chain is built from TRBV14 and TRBJ2-5; 13 positions match TRBD2. Sequencing was carried out using PBMCs or T cells enriched from blood (not recorded which). In DNA form, the CDR3 reads TGTGCCAGCAGCCAAGGTCAACTAGCGGGAGGGTACCAAGAGACCCAGTACTTC. Encoded protein: CASSQGQLAGGYQETQYF.